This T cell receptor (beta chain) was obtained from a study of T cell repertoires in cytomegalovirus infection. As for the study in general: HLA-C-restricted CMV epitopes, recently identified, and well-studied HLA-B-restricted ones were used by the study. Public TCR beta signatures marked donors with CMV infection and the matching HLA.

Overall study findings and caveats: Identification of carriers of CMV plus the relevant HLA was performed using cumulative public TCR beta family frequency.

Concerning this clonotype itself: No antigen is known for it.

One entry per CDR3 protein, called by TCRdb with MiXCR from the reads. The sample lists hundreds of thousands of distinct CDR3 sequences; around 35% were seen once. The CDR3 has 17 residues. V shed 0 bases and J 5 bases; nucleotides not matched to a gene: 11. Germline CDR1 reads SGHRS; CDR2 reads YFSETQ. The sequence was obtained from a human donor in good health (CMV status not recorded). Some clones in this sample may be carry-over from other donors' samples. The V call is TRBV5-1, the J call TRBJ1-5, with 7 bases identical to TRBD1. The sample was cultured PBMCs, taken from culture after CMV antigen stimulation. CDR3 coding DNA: TGCGCCAGCAGCTTGGGACCAGAACAGGGGTACGATCAGCCCCAGCATTTT. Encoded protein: CASSLGPEQGYDQPQHF.